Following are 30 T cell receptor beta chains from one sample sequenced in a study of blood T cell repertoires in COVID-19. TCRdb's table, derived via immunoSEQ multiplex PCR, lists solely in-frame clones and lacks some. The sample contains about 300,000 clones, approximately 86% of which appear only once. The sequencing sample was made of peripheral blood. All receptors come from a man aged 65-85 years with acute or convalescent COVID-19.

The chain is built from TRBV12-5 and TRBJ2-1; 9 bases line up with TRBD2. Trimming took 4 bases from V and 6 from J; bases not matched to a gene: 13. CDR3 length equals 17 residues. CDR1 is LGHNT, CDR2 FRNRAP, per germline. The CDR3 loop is CASGWGRIAGEVNEQFF. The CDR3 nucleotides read TGTGCTAGTGGTTGGGGCCGAATAGCGGGAGAGGTCAATGAGCAGTTCTTC.

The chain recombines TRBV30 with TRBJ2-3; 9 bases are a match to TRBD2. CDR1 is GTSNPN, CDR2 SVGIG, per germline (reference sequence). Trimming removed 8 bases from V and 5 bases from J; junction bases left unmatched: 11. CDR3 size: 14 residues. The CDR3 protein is CAGGGSGSVDTQYF. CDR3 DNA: TGTGCCGGGGGGGGTAGCGGGAGTGTAGATACGCAGTATTTT.

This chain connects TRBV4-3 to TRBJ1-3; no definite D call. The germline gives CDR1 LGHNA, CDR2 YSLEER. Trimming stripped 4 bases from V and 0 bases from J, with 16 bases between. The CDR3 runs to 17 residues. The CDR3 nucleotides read TGCGCCAGCAGCCCCCAGGCGAAGCTAAACTCTGGAAACACCATATATTTT. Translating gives CASSPQAKLNSGNTIYF.

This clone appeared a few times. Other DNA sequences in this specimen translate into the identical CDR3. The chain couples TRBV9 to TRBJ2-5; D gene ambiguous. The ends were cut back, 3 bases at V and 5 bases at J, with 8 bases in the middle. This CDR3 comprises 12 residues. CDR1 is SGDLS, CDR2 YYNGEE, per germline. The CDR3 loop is CASSAPGETQYF. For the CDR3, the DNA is TGTGCCAGCAGCGCCCCCGGGGAGACCCAGTACTTC.

The CDR3 loop is CASTDSLSGNTIYF. The DNA for the CDR3 is TGTGCCAGCACCGACAGCCTCTCTGGAAACACCATATATTTT. V and J are TRBV7-9 and TRBJ1-3, with a possible D match to TRBD1 (5 bases). Trimming stripped 7 bases from V and 0 bases from J, with 10 bases between. Germline CDR1 and CDR2: SEHNR and FQNEAQ (reference sequence). CDR3 length equals 14 residues.

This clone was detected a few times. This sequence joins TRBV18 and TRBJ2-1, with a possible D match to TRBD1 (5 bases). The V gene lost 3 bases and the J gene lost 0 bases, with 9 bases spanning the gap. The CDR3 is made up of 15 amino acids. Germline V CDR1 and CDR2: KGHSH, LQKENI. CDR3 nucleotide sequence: TGTGCCAGCTCACCTCAGCAGGGCTCCTACAATGAGCAGTTCTTC. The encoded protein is CASSPQQGSYNEQFF.

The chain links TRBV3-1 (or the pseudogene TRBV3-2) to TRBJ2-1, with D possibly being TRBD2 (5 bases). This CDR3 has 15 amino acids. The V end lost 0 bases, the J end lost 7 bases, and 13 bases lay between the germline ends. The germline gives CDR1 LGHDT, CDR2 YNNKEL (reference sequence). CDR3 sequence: CASSQEADWYNEQFF. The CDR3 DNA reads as TGTGCCAGCAGCCAAGAAGCGGACTGGTATAATGAGCAGTTCTTC.

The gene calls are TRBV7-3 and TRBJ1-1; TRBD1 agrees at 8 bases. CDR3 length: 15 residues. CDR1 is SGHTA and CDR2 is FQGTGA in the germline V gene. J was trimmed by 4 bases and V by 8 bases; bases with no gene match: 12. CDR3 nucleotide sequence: TGTGCCAGCGCCCTACAGGGGGTATTTAGCACTGAAGCTTTCTTT. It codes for CASALQGVFSTEAFF.

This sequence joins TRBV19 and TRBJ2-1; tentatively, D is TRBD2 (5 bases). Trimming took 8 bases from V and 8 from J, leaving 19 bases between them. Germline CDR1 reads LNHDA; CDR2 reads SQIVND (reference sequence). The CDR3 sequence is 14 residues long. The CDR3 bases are TGTGCCAGTCGTTTCGGCGGGCTCCCTTATGAGCAGTTCTTC. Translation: CASRFGGLPYEQFF.

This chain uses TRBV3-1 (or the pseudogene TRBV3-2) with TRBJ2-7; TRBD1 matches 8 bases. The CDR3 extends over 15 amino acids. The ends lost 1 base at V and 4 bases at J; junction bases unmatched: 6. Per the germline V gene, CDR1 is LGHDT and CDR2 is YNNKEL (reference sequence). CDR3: CASSQVIDRGYEQYF. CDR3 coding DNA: TGTGCCAGCAGCCAAGTTATTGACAGGGGTTACGAGCAGTACTTC.

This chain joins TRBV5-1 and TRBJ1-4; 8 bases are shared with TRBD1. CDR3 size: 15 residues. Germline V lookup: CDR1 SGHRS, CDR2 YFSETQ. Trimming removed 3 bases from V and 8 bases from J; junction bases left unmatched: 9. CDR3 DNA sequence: TGCGCCAGCAGCTACCGACAGGGGAGAGGGGAAAAACTGTTTTTT. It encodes CASSYRQGRGEKLFF. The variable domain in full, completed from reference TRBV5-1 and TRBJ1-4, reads KAGVTQTPRYLIKTRGQQVTLSCSPISGHRSVSWYQQTPGQGLQFLFEYFSETQRNKGNFPGRFSGRQFSNSRSEMNVSTLELGDSALYLCASSYRQGRGEKLFFGSGTQLSVL.

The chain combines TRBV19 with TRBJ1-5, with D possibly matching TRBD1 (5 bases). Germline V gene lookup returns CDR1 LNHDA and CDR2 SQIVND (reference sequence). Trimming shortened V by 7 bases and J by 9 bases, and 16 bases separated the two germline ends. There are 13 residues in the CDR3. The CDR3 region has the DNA TGTGCCAGTACAGGGTCCCCCCAAGGGCCCCAGCATTTT. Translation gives CASTGSPQGPQHF.

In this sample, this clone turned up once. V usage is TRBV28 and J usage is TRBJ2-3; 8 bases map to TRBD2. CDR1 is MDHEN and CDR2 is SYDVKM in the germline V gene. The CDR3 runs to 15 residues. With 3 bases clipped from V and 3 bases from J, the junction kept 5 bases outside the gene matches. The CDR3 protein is CASSLAGGVTDTQYF. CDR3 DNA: TGTGCCAGCAGTTTGGCGGGGGGCGTGACAGATACGCAGTATTTT.

CDR3 nucleotide sequence: TGTGCCAGCAGTTACTCGTCGACAGGGGGCTATCAGCCCCAGCATTTT. As protein: CASSYSSTGGYQPQHF. V gene TRBV6-2 or TRBV6-3 combines with J gene TRBJ1-5, with 10 nucleotides matching TRBD1. From germline, CDR1 is MNHEY and CDR2 SVGEGT. The trim removed 0 bases at V and 5 bases at J, leaving 4 bases unmatched. CDR3 length equals 16 residues.

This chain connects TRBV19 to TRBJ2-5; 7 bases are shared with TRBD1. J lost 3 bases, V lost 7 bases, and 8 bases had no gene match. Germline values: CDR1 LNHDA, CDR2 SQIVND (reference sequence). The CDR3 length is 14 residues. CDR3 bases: TGTGCCAGTATGTGGTCAGGGGGAGAAGAGACCCAGTACTTC. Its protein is CASMWSGGEETQYF.

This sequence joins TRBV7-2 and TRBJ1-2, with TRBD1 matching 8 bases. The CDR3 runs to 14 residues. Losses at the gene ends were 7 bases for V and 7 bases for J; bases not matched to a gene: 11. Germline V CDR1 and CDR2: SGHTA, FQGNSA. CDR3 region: CASKAGQGIFGYTF. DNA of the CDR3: TGTGCCAGCAAAGCCGGACAGGGTATTTTTGGCTACACCTTC.

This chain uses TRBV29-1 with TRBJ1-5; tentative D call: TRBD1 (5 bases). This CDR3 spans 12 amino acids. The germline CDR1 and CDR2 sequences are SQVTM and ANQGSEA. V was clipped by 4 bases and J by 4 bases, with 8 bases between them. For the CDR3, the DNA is TGCAGCGTTGGGGGCGCAAATCAGCCCCAGCATTTT. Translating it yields CSVGGANQPQHF.

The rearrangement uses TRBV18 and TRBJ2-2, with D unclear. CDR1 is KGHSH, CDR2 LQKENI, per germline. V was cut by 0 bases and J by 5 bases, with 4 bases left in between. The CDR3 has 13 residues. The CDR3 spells CASSPPRTGELFF. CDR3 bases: TGTGCCAGCTCACCACCGCGGACCGGGGAGCTGTTTTTT. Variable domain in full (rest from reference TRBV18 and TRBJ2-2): NAGVMQNPRHLVRRRGQEARLRCSPMKGHSHVYWYRQLPEEGLKFMVYLQKENIIDESGMPKERFSAEFPKEGPSILRIQQVVRGDSAAYFCASSPPRTGELFFGEGSRLTVL.

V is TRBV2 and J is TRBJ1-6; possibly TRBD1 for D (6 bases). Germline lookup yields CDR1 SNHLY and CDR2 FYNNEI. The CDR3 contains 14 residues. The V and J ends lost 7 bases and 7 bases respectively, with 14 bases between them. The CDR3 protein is CASNPQGTNSPLHF. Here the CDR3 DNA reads TGTGCCAGCAACCCGCAGGGGACCAATTCACCCCTCCACTTT. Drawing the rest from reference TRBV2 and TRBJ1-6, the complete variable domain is EPEVTQTPSHQVTQMGQEVILRCVPISNHLYFYWYRQILGQKVEFLVSFYNNEISEKSEIFDDQFSVERPDGSNFTLKIRSTKLEDSAMYFCASNPQGTNSPLHFGNGTRLTVT.

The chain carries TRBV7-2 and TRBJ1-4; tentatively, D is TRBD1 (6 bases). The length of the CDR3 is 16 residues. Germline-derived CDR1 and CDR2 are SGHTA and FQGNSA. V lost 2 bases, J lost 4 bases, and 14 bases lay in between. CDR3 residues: CASSLYAGAGNEKLFF. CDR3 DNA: TGTGCCAGCAGCTTATATGCGGGGGCCGGTAATGAAAAACTGTTTTTT.

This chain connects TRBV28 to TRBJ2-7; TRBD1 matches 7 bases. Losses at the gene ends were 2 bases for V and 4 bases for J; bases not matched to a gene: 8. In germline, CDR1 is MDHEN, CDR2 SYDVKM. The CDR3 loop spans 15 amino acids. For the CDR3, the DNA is TGTGCCAGCAGTTTAATTCTTGGGACAGCTTACGAGCAGTACTTC. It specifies CASSLILGTAYEQYF.

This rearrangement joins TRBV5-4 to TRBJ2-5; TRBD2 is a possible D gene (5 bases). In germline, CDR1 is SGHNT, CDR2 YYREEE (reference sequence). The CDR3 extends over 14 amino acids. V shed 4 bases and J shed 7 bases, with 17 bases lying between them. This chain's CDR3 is CASSPGGDRGTQYF. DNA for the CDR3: TGTGCCAGCAGCCCTGGAGGAGACCGGGGGACCCAGTACTTC.

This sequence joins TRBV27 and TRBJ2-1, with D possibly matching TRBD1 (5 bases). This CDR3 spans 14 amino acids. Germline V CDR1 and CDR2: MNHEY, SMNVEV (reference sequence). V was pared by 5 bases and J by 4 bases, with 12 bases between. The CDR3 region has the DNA TGTGCCAGCAGTCAACTATCAGGGTACAATGAGCAGTTCTTC. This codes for CASSQLSGYNEQFF.

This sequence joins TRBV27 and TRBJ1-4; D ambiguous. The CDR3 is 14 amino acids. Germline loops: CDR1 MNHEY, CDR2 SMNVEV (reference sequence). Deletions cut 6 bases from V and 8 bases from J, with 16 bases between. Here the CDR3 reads CASRRTGSVEKLFF. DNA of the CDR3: TGTGCCAGCAGGCGAACCGGGTCGGTGGAAAAACTGTTTTTT.

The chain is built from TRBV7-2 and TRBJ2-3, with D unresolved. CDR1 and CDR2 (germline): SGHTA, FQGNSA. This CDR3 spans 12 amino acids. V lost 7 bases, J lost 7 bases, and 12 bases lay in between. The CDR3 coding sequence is TGTGCCAGCACTTCGCAGATGAATACGCAGTATTTT. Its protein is CASTSQMNTQYF.

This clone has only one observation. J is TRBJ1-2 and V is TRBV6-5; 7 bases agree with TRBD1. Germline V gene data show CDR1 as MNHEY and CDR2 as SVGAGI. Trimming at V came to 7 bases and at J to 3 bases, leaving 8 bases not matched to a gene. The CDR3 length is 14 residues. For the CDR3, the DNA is TGTGCCAGCACCGAGGGGGCAGGGGACTATGGCTACACCTTC. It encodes CASTEGAGDYGYTF.

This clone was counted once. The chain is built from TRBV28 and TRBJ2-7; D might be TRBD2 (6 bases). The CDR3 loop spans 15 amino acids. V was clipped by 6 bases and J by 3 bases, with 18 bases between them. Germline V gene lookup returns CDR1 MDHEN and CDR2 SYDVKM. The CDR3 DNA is TGTGCCAGCAGCCTGGGAGGCAGGGTTCGCTACGAGCAGTACTTC. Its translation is CASSLGGRVRYEQYF. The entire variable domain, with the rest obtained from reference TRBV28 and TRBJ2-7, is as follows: DVKVTQSSRYLVKRTGEKVFLECVQDMDHENMFWYRQDPGLGLRLIYFSYDVKMKEKGDIPEGYSVSREKKERFSLILESASTNQTSMYLCASSLGGRVRYEQYFGPGTRLTVT.

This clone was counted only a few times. The CDR3 DNA sequence: TGTGCCAGCAGCACTTTCCTTAGCGGGAGTGGAGATACGCAGTATTTT. Translation gives CASSTFLSGSGDTQYF. V gene TRBV9 combines with J gene TRBJ2-3; the match to TRBD2 covers 9 bases. J gave up 5 bases and V 4 bases, and 11 bases lay outside the gene matches. The length of the CDR3 is 16 residues. Germline lookup yields CDR1 SGDLS and CDR2 YYNGEE.

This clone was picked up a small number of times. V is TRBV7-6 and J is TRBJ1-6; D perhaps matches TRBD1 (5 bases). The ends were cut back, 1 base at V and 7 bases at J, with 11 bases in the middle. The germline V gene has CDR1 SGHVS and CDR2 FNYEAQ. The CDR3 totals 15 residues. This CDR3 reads CASSLGQGGNSPLHF. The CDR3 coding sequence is TGTGCCAGCAGCTTAGGCCAGGGAGGAAATTCACCCCTCCACTTT.

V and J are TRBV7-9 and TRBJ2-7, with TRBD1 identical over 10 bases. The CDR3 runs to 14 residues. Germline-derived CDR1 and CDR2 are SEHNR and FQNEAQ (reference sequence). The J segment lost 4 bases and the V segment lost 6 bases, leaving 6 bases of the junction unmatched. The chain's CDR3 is CASSTTGGAYEQYF. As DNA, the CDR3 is TGTGCCAGCAGTACGACAGGGGGCGCGTACGAGCAGTACTTC.